A single sample is the source of the 20 T cell receptor beta chains below, sequenced in a study of Graves' ophthalmopathy and Graves' hyperthyroidism (dated by TCRdb to the late 2010s). The sequencing machine was an Illumina HiSeq 2000. For repertoire sequencing, TCR beta CDR3 regions were amplified from RNA transcripts. The first round was an RT-PCR using HTBI primers with the Qiagen OneStep RT-PCR kit, and this first round was followed by a second-round multiplex PCR, then size selection and purification. The public sequencing data were trimmed at Q25 with fastp and processed into clonotypes with MiXCR by TCRdb, which kept only in-frame beta chains. Rows are combined by CDR3 protein, so each entry shows the most common genes and DNA. Counted in this sample were around 400,000 distinct CDR3 sequences; around a fifth of them appeared once. Approximately 3% of the sample is taken by the ten largest.

The sample consisted of peripheral blood. These receptors all stem from a woman under 30 with stable Graves' hyperthyroidism. Donor details come from another sample of the same person, matched by shared clones.

The genes are TRBV12-5 and TRBJ2-7; 7 bases align to TRBD2. Germline V gene sequence: CDR1 LGHNT, CDR2 FRNRAP. With 6 bases clipped from V and 4 bases from J, the junction kept 9 bases outside the gene matches. The CDR3 contains 14 residues. Written as DNA, the CDR3 is TGTGCTAGTGGAATGGGGGGGTCTGCTTACGAGCAGTACTTC. It codes for CASGMGGSAYEQYF. The full variable domain, rest sourced from reference TRBV12-5 and TRBJ2-7, is DARVTQTPRHKVTEMGQEVTMRCQPILGHNTVFWYRQTMMQGLELLAYFRNRAPLDDSGMPKDRFSAEMPDATLATLKIQPSEPRDSAVYFCASGMGGSAYEQYFGPGTRLTVT.

The chain recombines TRBV5-1 with TRBJ2-7, with D possibly being TRBD1 (6 bases). V lost 5 bases, J lost 2 bases, and 11 bases lay in between. Germline CDR1 and CDR2: SGHRS and YFSETQ. CDR3 length: 13 residues. The CDR3 reads CASRVDRPYEQYF. The CDR3 DNA reads as TGCGCCAGCAGGGTTGACAGGCCCTACGAGCAGTACTTC.

The chain employs TRBV5-1 and TRBJ2-2, with 7 positions matching TRBD1. The germline CDR1 and CDR2 sequences are SGHRS and YFSETQ. The CDR3 has 15 residues. The V segment lost 4 bases and the J segment 0 bases; nucleotides outside the gene matches: 3. The CDR3 DNA follows: TGCGCCAGCAGCCGGGACAGCGCGAACACCGGGGAGCTGTTTTTT. Protein sequence: CASSRDSANTGELFF.

The chain links TRBV6-5 to TRBJ1-1; 9 positions match TRBD1. With V trimmed by 2 bases and J by 4 bases, 5 bases remained unmatched. Germline assignment: CDR1 MNHEY and CDR2 SVGAGI. The CDR3 is 15 residues long. Here the CDR3 reads CASSYRMTGGTEAFF. As DNA, the CDR3 is TGTGCCAGCAGTTACCGAATGACAGGGGGCACTGAAGCTTTCTTT.

This clonotype was counted at least ten times. The chain joins TRBV12-3 or TRBV12-4 to TRBJ1-6, with no clear D. The CDR3 loop spans 14 amino acids. Trimming took off 2 bases at V and 4 bases at J, with 6 bases between the two ends. This CDR3 reads CASSLFSYNSPLHF. The CDR3 bases are TGTGCCAGCAGTTTATTTAGTTATAATTCACCCCTCCACTTT.

The rearrangement joins TRBV20-1 to TRBJ1-2, with D tentatively TRBD1 (6 bases). Germline V gene sequence: CDR1 DFQATT, CDR2 SNEGSKA (reference sequence). The CDR3 contains 15 residues. V was shortened by 5 bases and J by 6 bases, with 22 bases between the two germline ends. CDR3 DNA: TGCAGTGCTCTAACTTTCCGGGACGAGGGGGATGGCTACACCTTC. Protein: CSALTFRDEGDGYTF.

This clonotype was detected many times. The V gene is TRBV4-1, the J gene TRBJ2-2; TRBD2 matches at 7 bases. V gave up 1 base and J gave up 4 bases; unmatched junction bases: 12. Germline CDR1 MGHRA, CDR2 YSYEKL. CDR3 length: 18 residues. The CDR3: CASSQGRIGGGLTGELFF. The CDR3 DNA reads as TGCGCCAGCAGCCAAGGGAGGATTGGGGGAGGGCTCACCGGGGAGCTGTTTTTT.

There are many counts of this clonotype. The chain uses TRBV18 and TRBJ2-2; no clear D gene. The CDR3 sequence is 16 residues long. Germline V gene data show CDR1 as KGHSH and CDR2 as LQKENI. V dropped 1 base and J dropped 8 bases, with 17 bases sitting between them. For the CDR3, the DNA is TGTGCCAGCTCACCACGGCAGGCCGTCGCTACTGGGGAGCTGTTTTTT. Its protein is CASSPRQAVATGELFF.

The chain uses TRBV18 and TRBJ2-7; D gene ambiguous. This CDR3 is built from 12 residues. Germline values: CDR1 KGHSH, CDR2 LQKENI. The V end was cut by 0 bases, the J end by 7 bases, with 7 bases between. The CDR3 DNA sequence: TGTGCCAGCTCACCACCGTCCGGGGAGCAGTACTTC. This sequence encodes CASSPPSGEQYF. The full variable domain, its missing parts supplied by reference TRBV18 and TRBJ2-7, is NAGVMQNPRHLVRRRGQEARLRCSPMKGHSHVYWYRQLPEEGLKFMVYLQKENIIDESGMPKERFSAEFPKEGPSILRIQQVVRGDSAAYFCASSPPSGEQYFGPGTRLTVT.

The chain uses TRBV6-1 and TRBJ1-3, with unresolved D. In germline, CDR1 is MNHNS, CDR2 SASEGT. V was clipped by 0 bases and J by 0 bases, with 6 bases between them. The CDR3 sequence is 15 residues long. The CDR3 protein is CASSEASGSGNTIYF. CDR3 sequence (DNA): TGTGCCAGCAGTGAAGCGTCCGGCTCTGGAAACACCATATATTTT.

The chain couples TRBV4-1 to TRBJ1-6, with D perhaps matching TRBD1 (6 bases). The germline V gene has CDR1 MGHRA and CDR2 YSYEKL. V lost 4 bases to trimming and J lost 6 bases, with 16 bases between them. The CDR3 contains 16 residues. The DNA of the CDR3 is TGCGCCAGCAGCCCAATGGGGGGGCGCGGTAATTCACCCCTCCACTTT. As protein: CASSPMGGRGNSPLHF.

The chain uses TRBV6-1 and TRBJ2-2; D unresolved. This CDR3 has 12 amino acids. Germline V gives CDR1 MNHNS, CDR2 SASEGT. The V end was cut by 8 bases, the J end by 1 base, with 5 bases between. In DNA, the CDR3 is TGTGCCAGCTGGGTGAACACCGGGGAGCTGTTTTTT. Its protein is CASWVNTGELFF.

This clonotype was observed at least ten times. This rearrangement joins TRBV29-1 to TRBJ2-7; D is unclear. Germline CDR1 and CDR2: SQVTM and ANQGSEA. CDR3 length equals 11 residues. The V gene lost 3 bases and the J gene lost 5 bases, with 8 bases spanning the gap. CDR3 bases: TGCAGCGTTGAGGACGTGGACGAGCAGTACTTC. It specifies CSVEDVDEQYF.

V and J are TRBV6-1 and TRBJ1-6; D call uncertain. The CDR3 has 19 residues. The V and J ends lost 1 base and 0 bases respectively, with 16 bases between them. The germline gives CDR1 MNHNS, CDR2 SASEGT. CDR3 sequence (DNA): TGTGCCAGCAGTGAAGTGGCGACCTTGGGCTTCTCCTATAATTCACCCCTCCACTTT. This translates into CASSEVATLGFSYNSPLHF.

The table lists this clonotype with many counts. CDR3 in DNA: TGCAGCGTTGGAAATAAGGGGACATTCCACGAGCAGTACTTC. Translating gives CSVGNKGTFHEQYF. The chain employs TRBV29-1 and TRBJ2-7, with D possibly TRBD1 on 6 matching bases. CDR1 is SQVTM, CDR2 ANQGSEA, per germline. V was shortened by 4 bases and J by 5 bases, with 18 bases between the two germline ends. The CDR3 spans 14 residues.

The J gene is TRBJ1-2, the V gene TRBV12-3 or TRBV12-4; 8 bases line up with TRBD1. The V gene end was trimmed by 5 bases and the J gene end by 3 bases; junction bases not matched to a gene: 8. CDR3 length: 15 residues. For the CDR3, the DNA is TGTGCCAGCAGTCCTGGCAGGGGGCATTACTATGGCTACACCTTC. Its translation: CASSPGRGHYYGYTF.

This clonotype was picked up many times. The V and J genes are TRBV20-1 and TRBJ2-5, with 10 bases aligning to TRBD2. The CDR3 contains 15 residues. Looked up from germline, CDR1 is DFQATT and CDR2 is SNEGSKA (reference sequence). The V gene end was trimmed by 3 bases and the J gene end by 2 bases; junction bases not matched to a gene: 6. The CDR3 protein is CSASPTSGFQETQYF. CDR3 sequence (DNA): TGCAGTGCTAGCCCGACTAGCGGGTTTCAAGAGACCCAGTACTTC.

A few counts support this clonotype. This chain joins TRBV4-1 and TRBJ2-7, with TRBD2 matching over 15 bases. The CDR3 runs to 17 residues. After removal of 3 bases from V and 2 bases from J, the junction contained 5 bases not matched to a gene. Germline V CDR1 and CDR2: MGHRA, YSYEKL. The chain's CDR3 is CASSHGTSGRQPYEQYF. For the CDR3, the DNA is TGCGCCAGCAGCCACGGGACTAGCGGGAGGCAACCCTACGAGCAGTACTTC.

This clonotype was detected many times. The V gene is TRBV25-1, the J gene TRBJ1-2; D remains unclear. Deletions cut 2 bases from V and 5 bases from J, with 12 bases between. The germline V gene has CDR1 MGHDK and CDR2 SYGVNS. The CDR3 length is 14 residues. CDR3 protein: CASSELDREYGYTF. The CDR3, as DNA: TGTGCCAGCAGTGAACTGGACCGGGAATATGGCTACACCTTC.

Ten or more counts support this clonotype. The chain employs TRBV20-1 and TRBJ2-5; possible D gene TRBD2, 5 bases. This CDR3 region has 14 residues. Trimming took off 0 bases at V and 2 bases at J, with 10 bases between the two ends. Germline values: CDR1 DFQATT, CDR2 SNEGSKA (reference sequence). CDR3 nucleotide sequence: TGCAGTGCTAGAGATGGCGGGCCTCAAGAGACCCAGTACTTC. Translated: CSARDGGPQETQYF.